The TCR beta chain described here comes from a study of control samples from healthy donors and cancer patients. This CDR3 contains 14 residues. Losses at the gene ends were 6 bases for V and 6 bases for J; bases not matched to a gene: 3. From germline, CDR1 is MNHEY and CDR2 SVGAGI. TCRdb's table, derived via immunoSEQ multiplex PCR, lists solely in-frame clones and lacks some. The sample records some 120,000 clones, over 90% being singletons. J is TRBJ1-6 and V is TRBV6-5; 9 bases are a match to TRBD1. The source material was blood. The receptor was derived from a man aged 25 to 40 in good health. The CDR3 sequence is CASRGGQGNSPLHF. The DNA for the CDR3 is TGTGCCAGCAGGGGGGGACAGGGTAATTCACCCCTCCACTTT.